The following is a T cell receptor beta chain sequence with its context. Its target is not known. The data derive from a study of shared clonotypes between healthy human individuals. Germline V gives CDR1 MDHEN, CDR2 SYDVKM. The V and J ends lost 5 bases and 6 bases respectively, with 15 bases between them. This CDR3 region has 14 residues. Profiling relied on immunoSEQ multiplex PCR, and the TCRdb table lists in-frame clones only, not all of them. The sample holds over 700,000 clones, about two thirds seen once. Findings and limits, study-wide: Naive subsets, compared against memory subsets, generally had larger estimated richness values.

This TCR was sampled from a woman aged 30 to 39 in good health. Sequenced sample: memory CD4+ T cells sorted from blood. The sample's subset: CD45RA-negative fraction. This chain uses TRBV28 with TRBJ2-3; D is possibly TRBD1 or TRBD2 (5 bases each). CDR3 coding DNA: TGTGCCAGCAGTCGGGACGGATTCTCGGATACGCAGTATTTT. Its protein product is CASSRDGFSDTQYF. Combining the CDR3 with reference TRBV28 and TRBJ2-3 gives the whole variable domain DVKVTQSSRYLVKRTGEKVFLECVQDMDHENMFWYRQDPGLGLRLIYFSYDVKMKEKGDIPEGYSVSREKKERFSLILESASTNQTSMYLCASSRDGFSDTQYFGPGTRLTVL.